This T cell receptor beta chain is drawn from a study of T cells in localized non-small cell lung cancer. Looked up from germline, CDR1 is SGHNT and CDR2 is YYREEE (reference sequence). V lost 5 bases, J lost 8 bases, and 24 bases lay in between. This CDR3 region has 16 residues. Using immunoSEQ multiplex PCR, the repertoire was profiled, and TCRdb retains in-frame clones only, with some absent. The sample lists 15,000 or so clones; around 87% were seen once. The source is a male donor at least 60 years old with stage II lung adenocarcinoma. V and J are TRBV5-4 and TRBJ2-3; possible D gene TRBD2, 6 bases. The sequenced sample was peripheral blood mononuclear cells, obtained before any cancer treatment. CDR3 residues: CASRKGGEALSGTQYF. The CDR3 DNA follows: TGTGCCAGCAGAAAGGGAGGAGAGGCGCTTTCCGGTACGCAGTATTTT. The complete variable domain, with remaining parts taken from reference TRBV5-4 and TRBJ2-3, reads ETGVTQSPTHLIKTRGQQVTLRCSSQSGHNTVSWYQQALGQGPQFIFQYYREEENGRGNFPPRFSGLQFPNYSSELNVNALELDDSALYLCASRKGGEALSGTQYFGPGTRLTVL.